The clone carrying this T cell receptor (beta chain) was seen repeatedly, ten times or more. This specimen comes from a study of blood T cell repertoires in COVID-19. Looking at the study overall: Italy, Spain and the United States were the sources of the convalescent and acute COVID-19 samples. In each case, the material was cDNA or gDNA derived from T cells, B-cell-depleted T cells, or PBMCs.

How the authors handled the data: It was from reference gene primer amplification that nucleated cell counts were estimated. Measured with immunoSEQ multiplex PCR; TCRdb has only the in-frame clones, and not every one. The V and J calls and clone size were taken over from that table, and D and trimming were inferred from the DNA. The table shows 250,000 to 350,000 clones, with approximately 84% occurring only once. One Seattle source followed patients from active infection through their disease course. Germline CDR1 and CDR2: SQVTM and ANQGSEA. The CDR3 length is 14 residues. V was pared by 6 bases and J by 1 base, with 6 bases of the junction left unmatched.

The sequence was obtained from a human donor with COVID-19, enrolled during active disease. The donor label of this sample is uncertain. The V gene is TRBV29-1, the J gene TRBJ2-7; 10 positions agree with TRBD2. Input material: peripheral blood. This CDR3 reads CSVRLAGLSYEQYF. The CDR3 DNA reads TGCAGCGTCCGACTAGCGGGCCTATCCTACGAGCAGTACTTC.